This TCR beta chain was captured in a study of blood T cell repertoires in COVID-19. On the study more broadly: Sites across the United States, Italy and Spain contributed samples from acute and convalescent COVID-19.

Per the original data handling: Reference gene primer amplification yielded estimated nucleated cell counts. Clones were read by immunoSEQ multiplex PCR, and TCRdb kept only the in-frame ones, dropping some. V and J calls and clone size are as listed in that table; D and trimming were resolved from the DNA. Among 150,000 to 200,000 clones, 84% were seen once, and the ten largest hold roughly 8%. Cohort placement rested on clinical history that participants reported themselves. Either two negative PCRs, clearance, or symptom resolution qualified Cohort 3 donors as recovered. Unmatched junction bases numbered 15, after V lost 3 bases and J lost 4 bases. Germline loops: CDR1 SGHTA, CDR2 FQGNSA. This CDR3 region has 19 residues.

The TCR comes from a woman aged 45-60 years who had recovered from COVID-19. Sequences were obtained from PBMCs or T cells enriched from blood (not recorded which). The rearrangement uses TRBV7-2 and TRBJ2-2, with 9 bases identical to TRBD2. The CDR3 coding sequence is TGTGCCAGCAGCTTTGGGGCGGGGGGGTCCCCGGTTGGCACCGGGGAGCTGTTTTTT. The encoded protein is CASSFGAGGSPVGTGELFF.